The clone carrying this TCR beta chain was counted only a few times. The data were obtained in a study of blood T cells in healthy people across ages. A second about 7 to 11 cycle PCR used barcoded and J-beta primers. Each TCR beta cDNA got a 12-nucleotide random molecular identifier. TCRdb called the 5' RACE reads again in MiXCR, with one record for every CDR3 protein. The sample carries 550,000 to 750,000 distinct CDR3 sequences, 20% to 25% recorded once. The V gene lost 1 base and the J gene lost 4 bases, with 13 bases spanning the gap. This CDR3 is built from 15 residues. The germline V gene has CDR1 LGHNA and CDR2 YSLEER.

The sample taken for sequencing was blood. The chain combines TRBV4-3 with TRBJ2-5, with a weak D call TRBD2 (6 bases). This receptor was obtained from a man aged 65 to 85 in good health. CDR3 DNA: TGCGCCAGCAGCCAAGGGGTGGACGGGGGAGAGACCCAGTACTTC. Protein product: CASSQGVDGGETQYF.